Included here is one T cell receptor beta chain sequence, with context. The data belong to a study of blood T cell repertoires in COVID-19. Methods used by the authors: It was from reference gene primer amplification that nucleated cell counts were estimated. Assay used: immunoSEQ multiplex PCR; TCRdb lists only in-frame clones, some missing. The DNA gave D and trimming, while V, J and clone size come from that table. The sample holds more than 350,000 clones, roughly 86% seen once. Seattle's enrolled individuals joined amid active infection and were then monitored longitudinally. Trimming took 7 bases from V and 5 from J, leaving 14 bases between them. The length of the CDR3 is 13 residues. In germline, CDR1 is SNHLY, CDR2 FYNNEI.

The source material was peripheral blood. The chain recombines TRBV2 with TRBJ1-2, with a tentative D call TRBD1 (5 bases). This TCR was sampled from a young woman with COVID-19, enrolled during active disease. The CDR3 DNA follows: TGTGCCAGCAAAAACGAGGCAGGGTATGGCTACACCTTC. This codes for CASKNEAGYGYTF. Filled out from reference TRBV2 and TRBJ1-2, the complete variable domain reads EPEVTQTPSHQVTQMGQEVILRCVPISNHLYFYWYRQILGQKVEFLVSFYNNEISEKSEIFDDQFSVERPDGSNFTLKIRSTKLEDSAMYFCASKNEAGYGYTFGSGTRLTVV.